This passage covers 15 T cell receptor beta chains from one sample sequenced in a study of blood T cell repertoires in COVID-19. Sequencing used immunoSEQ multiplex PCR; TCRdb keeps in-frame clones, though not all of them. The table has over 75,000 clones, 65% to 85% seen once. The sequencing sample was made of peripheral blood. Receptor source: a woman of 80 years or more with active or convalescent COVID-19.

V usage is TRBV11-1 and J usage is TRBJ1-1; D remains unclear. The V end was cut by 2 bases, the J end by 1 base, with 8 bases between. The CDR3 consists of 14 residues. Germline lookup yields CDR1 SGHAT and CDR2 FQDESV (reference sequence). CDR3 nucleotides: TGTGCCAGCAGCTTAAGTTCAGGGAACACTGAAGCTTTCTTT. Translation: CASSLSSGNTEAFF.

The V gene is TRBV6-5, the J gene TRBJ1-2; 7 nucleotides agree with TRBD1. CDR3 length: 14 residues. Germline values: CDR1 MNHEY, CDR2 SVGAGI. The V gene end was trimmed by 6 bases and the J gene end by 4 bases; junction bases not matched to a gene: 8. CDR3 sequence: CASSSGQATYGYTF. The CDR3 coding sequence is TGTGCCAGCAGCAGCGGACAGGCGACCTATGGCTACACCTTC.

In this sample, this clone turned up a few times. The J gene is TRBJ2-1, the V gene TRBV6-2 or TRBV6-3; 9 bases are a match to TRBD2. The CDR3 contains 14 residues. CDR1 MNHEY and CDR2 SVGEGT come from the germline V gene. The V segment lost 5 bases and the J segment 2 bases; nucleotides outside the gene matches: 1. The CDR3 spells CASSLAGTYNEQFF. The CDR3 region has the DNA TGTGCCAGCAGTCTAGCGGGGACCTACAATGAGCAGTTCTTC.

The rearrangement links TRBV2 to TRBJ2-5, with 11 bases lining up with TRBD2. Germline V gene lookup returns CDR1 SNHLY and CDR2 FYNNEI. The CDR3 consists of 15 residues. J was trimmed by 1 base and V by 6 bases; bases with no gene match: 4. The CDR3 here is CASRELAGVQETQYF. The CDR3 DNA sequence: TGTGCCAGCAGAGAACTAGCGGGGGTCCAAGAGACCCAGTACTTC.

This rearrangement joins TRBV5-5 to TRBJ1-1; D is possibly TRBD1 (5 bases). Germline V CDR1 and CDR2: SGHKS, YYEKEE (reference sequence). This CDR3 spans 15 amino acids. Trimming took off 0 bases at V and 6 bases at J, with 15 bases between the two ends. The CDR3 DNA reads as TGTGCCAGCAGCTTGGCCGCGGGGCTCTTCTCTGAAGCTTTCTTT. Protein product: CASSLAAGLFSEAFF.

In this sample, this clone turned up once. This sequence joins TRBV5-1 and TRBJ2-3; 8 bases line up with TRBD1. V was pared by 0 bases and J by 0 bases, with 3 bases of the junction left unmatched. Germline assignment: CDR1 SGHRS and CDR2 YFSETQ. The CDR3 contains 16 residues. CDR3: CASSLDGQGSTDTQYF. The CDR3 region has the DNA TGCGCCAGCAGCTTGGACGGACAGGGTAGCACAGATACGCAGTATTTT.

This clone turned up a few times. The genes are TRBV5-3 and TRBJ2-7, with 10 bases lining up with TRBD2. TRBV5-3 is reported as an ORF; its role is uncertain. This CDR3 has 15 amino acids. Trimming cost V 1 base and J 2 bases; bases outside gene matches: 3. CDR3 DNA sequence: TGTGCCAGAAGCTTGAACCTAGCGGGGGCCTACGAGCAGTACTTC. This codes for CARSLNLAGAYEQYF.

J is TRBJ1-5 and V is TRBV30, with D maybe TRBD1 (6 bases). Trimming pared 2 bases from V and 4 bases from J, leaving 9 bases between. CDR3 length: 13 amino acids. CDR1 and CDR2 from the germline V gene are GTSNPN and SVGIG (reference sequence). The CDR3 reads CAWSSGTNQPQHF. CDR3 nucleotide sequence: TGTGCCTGGAGTTCAGGGACAAATCAGCCCCAGCATTTT.

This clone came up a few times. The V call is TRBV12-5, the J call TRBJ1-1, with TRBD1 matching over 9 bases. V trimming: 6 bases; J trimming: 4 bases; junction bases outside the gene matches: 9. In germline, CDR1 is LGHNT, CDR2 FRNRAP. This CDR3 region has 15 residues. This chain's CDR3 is CASGLGTGYSTEAFF. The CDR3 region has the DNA TGTGCTAGTGGCCTCGGGACAGGGTATTCCACTGAAGCTTTCTTT.

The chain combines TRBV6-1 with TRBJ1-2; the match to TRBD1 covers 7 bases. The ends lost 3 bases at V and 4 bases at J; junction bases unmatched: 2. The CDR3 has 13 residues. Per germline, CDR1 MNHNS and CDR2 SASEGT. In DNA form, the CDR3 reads TGTGCCAGCAGTGAGGGGACAGCCTATGGCTACACCTTC. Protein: CASSEGTAYGYTF.

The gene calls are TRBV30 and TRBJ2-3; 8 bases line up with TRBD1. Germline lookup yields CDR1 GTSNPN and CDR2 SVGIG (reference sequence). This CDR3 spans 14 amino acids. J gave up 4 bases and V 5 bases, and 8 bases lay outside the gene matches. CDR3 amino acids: CAWDRTGWADTQYF. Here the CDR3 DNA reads TGTGCCTGGGACCGGACAGGGTGGGCAGATACGCAGTATTTT.

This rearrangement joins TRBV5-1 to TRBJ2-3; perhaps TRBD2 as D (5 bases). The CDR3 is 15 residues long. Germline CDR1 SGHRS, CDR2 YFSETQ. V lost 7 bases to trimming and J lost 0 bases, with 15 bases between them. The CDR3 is CASHPAGRSTDTQYF. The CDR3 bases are TGCGCCAGCCACCCCGCGGGCAGAAGCACAGATACGCAGTATTTT.

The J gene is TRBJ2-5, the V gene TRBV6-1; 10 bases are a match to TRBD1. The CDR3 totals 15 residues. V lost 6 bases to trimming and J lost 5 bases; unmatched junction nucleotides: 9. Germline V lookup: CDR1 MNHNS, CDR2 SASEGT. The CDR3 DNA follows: TGTGCCAGCAGCCGACAGGGGGCGGTTGGGGAGACCCAGTACTTC. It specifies CASSRQGAVGETQYF.

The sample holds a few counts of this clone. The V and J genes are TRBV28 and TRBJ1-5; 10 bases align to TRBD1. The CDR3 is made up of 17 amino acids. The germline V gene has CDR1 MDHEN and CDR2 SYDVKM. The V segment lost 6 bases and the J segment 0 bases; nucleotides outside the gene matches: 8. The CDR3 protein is CASSWTGGRYSNQPQHF. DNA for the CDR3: TGTGCCAGCAGCTGGACAGGGGGAAGATATAGCAATCAGCCCCAGCATTTT.

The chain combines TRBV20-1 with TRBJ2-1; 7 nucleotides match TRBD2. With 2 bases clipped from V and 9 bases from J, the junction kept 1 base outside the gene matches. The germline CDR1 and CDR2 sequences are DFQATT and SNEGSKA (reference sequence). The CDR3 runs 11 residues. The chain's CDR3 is CSARWGGEQFF. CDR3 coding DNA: TGCAGTGCTAGATGGGGGGGTGAGCAGTTCTTC.